The 17 T cell receptor beta chains in this list originate from one sample, sequenced in a study of blood T cells in healthy people across ages. With a J-beta primer mix and a sample-barcoded 5' primer, a second PCR ran about 7 to 11 cycles. MiXCR, applied by TCRdb to the 5' RACE reads, yields one record per CDR3 protein. The sample lists about 900,000 distinct CDR3 sequences; roughly 50% were seen once. Sequences were obtained from blood. The receptors stem from a man under 40 in good health.

The genes are TRBV6-5 and TRBJ2-5; 8 nucleotides line up with TRBD1. This CDR3 is built from 16 residues. V gave up 2 bases and J gave up 3 bases; unmatched junction bases: 8. The V gene's germline CDR1 is MNHEY and CDR2 SVGAGI. CDR3 region: CASSYGIGTGKETQYF. DNA for the CDR3: TGTGCCAGCAGTTACGGGATTGGGACAGGCAAAGAGACCCAGTACTTC.

Only a few counts were recorded for this clonotype. The J gene is TRBJ2-7, the V gene TRBV6-2 or TRBV6-3, with TRBD1 matching over 8 bases. V was clipped by 2 bases and J by 4 bases; unmatched bases: 10. The CDR3 has 16 residues. Per germline, CDR1 MNHEY and CDR2 SVGEGT. CDR3 in amino acids: CASSYESRQGWYEQYF. CDR3 sequence (DNA): TGTGCCAGCAGTTACGAATCTCGACAGGGGTGGTACGAGCAGTACTTC.

As to this clonotype: One junction end does not reproduce the germline sequence, and a read error may be involved. The chain has TRBV2 and TRBJ1-1; a possible D gene is TRBD1 (5 bases). Looked up from germline, CDR1 is SNHLY and CDR2 is FYNNEI. The CDR3 loop spans 14 amino acids. The CDR3 reads CVSRAGGGNTEAFF. The CDR3 nucleotides read TGTGTCAGCAGGGCCGGGGGGGGGAACACTGAAGCTTTCTTT.

The table lists this clonotype with a few counts. This sequence joins TRBV7-2 and TRBJ2-3; D call uncertain. The CDR3 is made up of 14 amino acids. V lost 5 bases to trimming and J lost 3 bases, with 12 bases between them. CDR1 and CDR2 (germline): SGHTA, FQGNSA. The CDR3 nucleotides are TGTGCCAGCAGCCTGAACCCGGATACAGATACGCAGTATTTT. Translated: CASSLNPDTDTQYF.

About this clonotype itself: This may be a read error: a much more frequent sequence differs by one nucleotide. The chain couples TRBV4-2 to TRBJ2-4; 7 bases line up with TRBD1. Germline V gene sequence: CDR1 LGHNA, CDR2 YNFKEQ. The CDR3 spans 15 residues. V dropped 2 bases and J dropped 4; count of bases not matched to a gene: 5. The CDR3 DNA reads TGTGCCAGCAGCCAAACAGGGGCCCAAAAAAACATTCAGTACTTC. Translated, it gives CASSQTGAQKNIQYF.

This clonotype showed up just a few times. The chain uses TRBV27 and TRBJ2-7; 11 nucleotides match TRBD1. This CDR3 comprises 16 residues. The ends lost 1 base at V and 6 bases at J; junction bases unmatched: 8. Per germline, CDR1 MNHEY and CDR2 SMNVEV (reference sequence). Here the CDR3 reads CASSLFGQGAVGEQYF. As DNA, the CDR3 is TGTGCCAGCAGTTTATTTGGACAGGGGGCCGTTGGCGAGCAGTACTTC.

This sequence joins TRBV2 and TRBJ1-6; 9 bases agree with TRBD1. After removal of 1 base from V and 7 bases from J, the junction contained 8 bases not matched to a gene. CDR3 length: 17 amino acids. The germline V gene has CDR1 SNHLY and CDR2 FYNNEI. CDR3 amino acids: CASSEGKGQGANSPLHF. For the CDR3, the DNA is TGTGCCAGCAGTGAAGGCAAGGGACAGGGTGCAAATTCACCCCTCCACTTT.

This clonotype was recorded a few times. The V call is TRBV29-1, the J call TRBJ2-1; the D gene is possibly TRBD2 (5 bases). V shed 7 bases and J shed 7 bases, with 17 bases lying between them. Germline assignment: CDR1 SQVTM and CDR2 ANQGSEA. This CDR3 is built from 13 residues. CDR3 sequence: CSAFAAGFNEQFF. The CDR3 DNA reads as TGCAGCGCCTTCGCGGCGGGCTTTAATGAGCAGTTCTTC.

The genes are TRBV7-9 and TRBJ2-7, with D unclear. Germline CDR1 and CDR2: SEHNR and FQNEAQ (reference sequence). CDR3 length: 14 residues. V lost 5 bases, J lost 3 bases, and 14 bases lay in between. CDR3 bases: TGTGCCAGCAGCCTCGGGTGGCGGAACTACGAGCAGTACTTC. This codes for CASSLGWRNYEQYF.

The rearrangement joins TRBV24-1 to TRBJ2-2; TRBD1 might be the D (6 bases). Trimming took 4 bases from V and 6 from J, leaving 14 bases between them. The germline V gene has CDR1 KGHDR and CDR2 SFDVKD. The CDR3 extends over 15 amino acids. CDR3 protein: CATSDLGASAGELFF. In DNA form, the CDR3 reads TGTGCCACCAGTGACCTGGGGGCGTCGGCCGGGGAGCTGTTTTTT.

The J gene is TRBJ1-2, the V gene TRBV21-1. TRBV21-1 is tagged as a pseudogene. This CDR3 comprises 14 residues. CDR3 sequence: CASSKAARRYGYTF. In nucleotides, the CDR3 is TGTGCCAGCAGCAAAGCAGCTCGGCGCTATGGCTACACCTTC.

This clonotype was seen a handful of times. The chain links TRBV4-3 to TRBJ2-3; D not resolved. This CDR3 has 15 residues. Germline loops: CDR1 LGHNA, CDR2 YSLEER. Trimming shortened V by 1 base and J by 0 bases, and 8 bases separated the two germline ends. The CDR3: CASSQGFTSTDTQYF. In DNA, the CDR3 is TGCGCCAGCAGCCAAGGATTTACTAGCACAGATACGCAGTATTTT.

Remarks on this clonotype: Germline and junction disagree at one end, which may indicate a read error. The chain combines TRBV7-7 with TRBJ2-2; a weak D match, TRBD1 (6 bases). The CDR3 has 16 amino acids. The germline V gene encodes CDR1 SSHAT and CDR2 FNYEAQ (reference sequence). The CDR3 DNA follows: TGTGCTAGCAGCTTAGGCGGCAGGGGATACACCGGGGAGCTGTTTTTT. Residues: CASSLGGRGYTGELFF.

The chain joins TRBV10-3 to TRBJ1-2; a weak D match, TRBD1 (5 bases). The CDR3 totals 12 residues. Germline V gene lookup returns CDR1 ENHRY and CDR2 SYGVKD. Between the trimmed V and J ends, which lost 10 bases and 5 bases, there was a span of 14 bases. DNA for the CDR3: TGTGCCACCAGGGACGGTCAGTATGGCTACACCTTC. The encoded protein is CATRDGQYGYTF.

This clonotype has just a few counts. The chain joins TRBV25-1 to TRBJ2-5; D gene ambiguous. The CDR3 extends over 12 amino acids. Germline lookup yields CDR1 MGHDK and CDR2 SYGVNS. Trimming removed 2 bases at V and 11 bases at J, with 12 bases between. CDR3 bases: TGTGCCAGCAGTGAAGCGGCTAGGTTGCAGTACTTC. This gives the protein CASSEAARLQYF.

The rearrangement links TRBV3-1 to TRBJ2-2; 9 nucleotides align to TRBD2. Germline V gives CDR1 LGHDT, CDR2 YNNKEL (reference sequence). V gave up 2 bases and J gave up 2 bases; unmatched junction bases: 9. The CDR3 runs 18 residues. CDR3 DNA: TGTGCCAGCAGCCAATCATTTAGCGGGGGCCCTAACACCGGGGAGCTGTTTTTT. This encodes CASSQSFSGGPNTGELFF.

The genes are TRBV7-2 and TRBJ2-5, with D perhaps TRBD2 (5 bases). Germline CDR1 and CDR2: SGHTA and FQGNSA. The ends were cut back, 5 bases at V and 4 bases at J, with 11 bases in the middle. The CDR3 covers 13 residues. The chain's CDR3 is CASSPLAVETQYF. CDR3 in DNA: TGTGCCAGCAGCCCGCTAGCTGTAGAGACCCAGTACTTC.